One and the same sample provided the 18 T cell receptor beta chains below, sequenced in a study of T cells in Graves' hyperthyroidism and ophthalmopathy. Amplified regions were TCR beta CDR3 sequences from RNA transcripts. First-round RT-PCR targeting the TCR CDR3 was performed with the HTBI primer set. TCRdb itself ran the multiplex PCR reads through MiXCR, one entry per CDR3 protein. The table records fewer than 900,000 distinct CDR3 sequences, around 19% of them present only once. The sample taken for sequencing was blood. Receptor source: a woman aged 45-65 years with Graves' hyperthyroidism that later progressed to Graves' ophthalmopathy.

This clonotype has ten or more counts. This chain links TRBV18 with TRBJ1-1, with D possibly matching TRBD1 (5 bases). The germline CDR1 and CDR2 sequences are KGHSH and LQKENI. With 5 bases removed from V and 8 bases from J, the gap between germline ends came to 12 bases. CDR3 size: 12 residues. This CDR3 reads CASSMPGREAFF. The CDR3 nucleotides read TGTGCCAGCTCAATGCCGGGACGGGAAGCTTTCTTT.

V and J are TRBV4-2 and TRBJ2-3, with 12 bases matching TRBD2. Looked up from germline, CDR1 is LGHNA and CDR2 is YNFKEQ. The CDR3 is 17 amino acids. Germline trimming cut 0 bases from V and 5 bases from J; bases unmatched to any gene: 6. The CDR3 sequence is CASSQDPSGGAGDTQYF. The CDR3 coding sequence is TGTGCCAGCAGCCAAGATCCTAGCGGGGGGGCCGGAGATACGCAGTATTTT.

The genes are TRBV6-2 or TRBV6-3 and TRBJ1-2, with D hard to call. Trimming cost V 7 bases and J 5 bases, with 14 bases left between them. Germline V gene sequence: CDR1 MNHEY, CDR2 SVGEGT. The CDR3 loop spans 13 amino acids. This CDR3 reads CASTRTRFYGYTF. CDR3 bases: TGTGCCAGCACCCGGACCCGGTTTTATGGCTACACCTTC.

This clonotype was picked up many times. The CDR3 DNA reads TGTGCCAGCAGTGAAGCGCTTTTAGGCCTCCCCCAGCATTTT. It yields the protein CASSEALLGLPQHF. V and J are TRBV2 and TRBJ1-5; no definite D call. The CDR3 spans 14 residues. Trimming shortened V by 0 bases and J by 10 bases, and 13 bases separated the two germline ends. Per the germline V gene, CDR1 is SNHLY and CDR2 is FYNNEI.

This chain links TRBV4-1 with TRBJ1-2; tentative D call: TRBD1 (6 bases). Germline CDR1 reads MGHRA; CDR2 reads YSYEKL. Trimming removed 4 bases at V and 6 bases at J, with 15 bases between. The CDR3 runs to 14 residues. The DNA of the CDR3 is TGCGCCAGCAGCCGAAACAGGGAAGGGAATGGCTACACCTTC. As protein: CASSRNREGNGYTF.

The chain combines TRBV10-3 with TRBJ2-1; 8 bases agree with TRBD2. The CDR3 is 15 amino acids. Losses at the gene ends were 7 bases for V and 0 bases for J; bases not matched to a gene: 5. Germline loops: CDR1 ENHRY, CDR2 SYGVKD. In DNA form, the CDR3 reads TGTGCCATCACTCGGGGGGGCCTCTCCTACAATGAGCAGTTCTTC. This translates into CAITRGGLSYNEQFF.

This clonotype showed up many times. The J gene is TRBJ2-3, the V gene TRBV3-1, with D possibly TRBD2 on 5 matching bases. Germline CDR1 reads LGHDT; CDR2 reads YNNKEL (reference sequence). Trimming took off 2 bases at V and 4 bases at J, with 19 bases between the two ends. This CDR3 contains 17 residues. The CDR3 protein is CASSQLNRPRGSDTQYF. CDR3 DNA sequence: TGTGCCAGCAGCCAACTAAACCGACCTAGAGGGTCAGATACGCAGTATTTT.

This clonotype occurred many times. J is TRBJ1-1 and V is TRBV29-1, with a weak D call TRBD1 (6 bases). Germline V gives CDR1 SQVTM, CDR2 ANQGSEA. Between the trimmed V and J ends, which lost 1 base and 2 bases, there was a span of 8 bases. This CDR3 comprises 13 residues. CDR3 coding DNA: TGCAGCGTTGAAGTGGGGGGCAACACTGAAGCTTTCTTT. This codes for CSVEVGGNTEAFF.

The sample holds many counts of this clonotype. The CDR3 here is CASSQAGVAYNEQFF. The CDR3, as DNA: TGTGCCAGCAGCCAAGCGGGGGTCGCCTACAATGAGCAGTTCTTC. The gene calls are TRBV3-1 and TRBJ2-1, with D possibly being TRBD2 (6 bases). Germline CDR1 is LGHDT and CDR2 is YNNKEL (reference sequence). The CDR3 loop spans 15 amino acids. V dropped 1 base and J dropped 2 bases, with 9 bases sitting between them.

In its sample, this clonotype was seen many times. The CDR3 loop reads CSAILGNTEAFF. CDR3 nucleotide sequence: TGCAGTGCTATTCTTGGGAACACTGAAGCTTTCTTT. The chain carries TRBV20-1 and TRBJ1-1; D ambiguous. Germline CDR1 and CDR2: DFQATT and SNEGSKA (reference sequence). V dropped 4 bases and J dropped 1 base, with 7 bases sitting between them. CDR3 length equals 12 residues.

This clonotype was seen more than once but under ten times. The CDR3 nucleotides read TGCAGTGCTAGCCCTCCGTACGAGCAGTACTTC. Amino acids: CSASPPYEQYF. The V and J genes are TRBV20-1 and TRBJ2-7; the D is unclear. Germline CDR1 DFQATT, CDR2 SNEGSKA (reference sequence). Trimming pared 3 bases from V and 4 bases from J, leaving 7 bases between. The CDR3 contains 11 residues.

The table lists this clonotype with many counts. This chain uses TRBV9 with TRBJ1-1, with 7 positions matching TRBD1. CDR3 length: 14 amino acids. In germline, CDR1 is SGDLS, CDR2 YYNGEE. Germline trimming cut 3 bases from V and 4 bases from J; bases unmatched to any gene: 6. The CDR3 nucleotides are TGTGCCAGCAGCGGCCAGGGGGGGGCCACTGAAGCTTTCTTT. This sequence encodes CASSGQGGATEAFF.

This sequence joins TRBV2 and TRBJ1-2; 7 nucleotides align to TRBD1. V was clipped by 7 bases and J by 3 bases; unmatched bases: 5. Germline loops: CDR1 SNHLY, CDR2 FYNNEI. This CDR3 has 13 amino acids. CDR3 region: CASIPGQYYGYTF. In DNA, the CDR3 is TGTGCCAGCATCCCGGGACAGTACTATGGCTACACCTTC.

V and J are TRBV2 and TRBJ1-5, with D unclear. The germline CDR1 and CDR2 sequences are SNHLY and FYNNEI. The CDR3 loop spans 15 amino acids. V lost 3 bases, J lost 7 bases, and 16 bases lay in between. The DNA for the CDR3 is TGTGCCAGCAGTGATTTAATCAGGCCGGGGCAGCCCCAGCATTTT. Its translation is CASSDLIRPGQPQHF.

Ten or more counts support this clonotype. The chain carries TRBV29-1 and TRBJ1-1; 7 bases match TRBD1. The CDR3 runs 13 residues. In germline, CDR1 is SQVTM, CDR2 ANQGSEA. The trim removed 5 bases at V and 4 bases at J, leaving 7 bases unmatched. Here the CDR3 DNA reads TGCAGCGTTCGCCGCCAGGGGGGCACTGAAGCTTTCTTT. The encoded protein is CSVRRQGGTEAFF.

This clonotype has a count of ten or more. CDR3 coding DNA: TGTGCCAGCTCCAGCAGGGGATTTAACTATGGCTACACCTTC. This gives the protein CASSSRGFNYGYTF. The chain employs TRBV11-2 and TRBJ1-2; maybe TRBD1 (6 bases). This CDR3 region has 14 residues. Germline V gene lookup returns CDR1 SGHAT and CDR2 FQNNGV. V lost 8 bases, J lost 1 base, and 14 bases lay in between. Variable domain in full (rest from reference TRBV11-2 and TRBJ1-2): EAGVAQSPRYKIIEKRQSVAFWCNPISGHATLYWYQQILGQGPKLLIQFQNNGVVDDSQLPKDRFSAERLKGVDSTLKIQPAKLEDSAVYLCASSSRGFNYGYTFGSGTRLTVV.

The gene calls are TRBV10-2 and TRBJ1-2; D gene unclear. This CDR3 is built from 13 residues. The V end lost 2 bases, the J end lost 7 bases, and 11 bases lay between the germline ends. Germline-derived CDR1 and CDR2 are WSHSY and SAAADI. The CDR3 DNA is TGCGCCAGCAGTGAGCCGGGTGCAAGTGGCTACACCTTC. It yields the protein CASSEPGASGYTF.

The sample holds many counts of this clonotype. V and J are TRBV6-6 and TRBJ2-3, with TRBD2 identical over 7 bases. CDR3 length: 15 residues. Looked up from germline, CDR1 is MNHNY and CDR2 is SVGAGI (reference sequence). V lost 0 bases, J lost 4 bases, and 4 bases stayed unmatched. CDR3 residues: CASSYSGLGADTQYF. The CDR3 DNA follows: TGTGCCAGCAGTTACTCAGGACTAGGAGCAGATACGCAGTATTTT.